The entry that follows covers one T cell receptor (beta chain) sequence. Its antigen is still unknown. Some clones are missing from TCRdb's copy, which holds only in-frame ones; the method was immunoSEQ multiplex PCR. The sample lists some 35,000 clones, roughly nine tenths occurring once. This sample is part of a study of regulatory dendritic cells for organ transplantation. Study outcomes and limitations: Between individuals, the alloreactive memory CD8+ T cell pool differed considerably. Among resting subsets, memory CD8+ cells contained the most alloreactive clonotypes.

Naive CD45RA+ and memory CD45RO+ CD4+ or CD8+ T cells were FACS-sorted. CDR1 and CDR2 from the germline V gene are SGHTA and FQGNSA. Deletions cut 2 bases from V and 4 bases from J, with 13 bases between. CDR3 length: 15 residues. This TCR derives from a human donor in good health. Sequenced input: naive CD4+ T cells from blood. Subset defined: CD45RA+ naive T cells. This chain joins TRBV7-2 and TRBJ2-3; D gene unclear. CDR3 in DNA: TGTGCCAGCAGCTTATATTCTGGGCCCGCAGATACGCAGTATTTT. Its translation: CASSLYSGPADTQYF.